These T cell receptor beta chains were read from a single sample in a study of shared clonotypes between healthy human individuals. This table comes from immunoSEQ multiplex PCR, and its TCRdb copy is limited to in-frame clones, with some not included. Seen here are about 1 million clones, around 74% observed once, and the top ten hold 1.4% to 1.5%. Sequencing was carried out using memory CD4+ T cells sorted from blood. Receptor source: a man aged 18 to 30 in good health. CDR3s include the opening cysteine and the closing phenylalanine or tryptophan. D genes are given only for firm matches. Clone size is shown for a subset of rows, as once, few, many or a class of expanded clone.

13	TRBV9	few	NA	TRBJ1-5	CASGAGENQPQHF	TGTGCCAGCGGTGCCGGGGAAAATCAGCCCCAGCATTTT
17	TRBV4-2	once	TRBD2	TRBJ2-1	CASSQDISAGDGNEQFF	TGTGCCAGCAGCCAAGATATCAGCGCGGGAGATGGGAATGAGCAGTTCTTC
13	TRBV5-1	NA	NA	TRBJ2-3	CASRGVSTDTQYF	TGCGCCAGCAGGGGGGTCAGCACAGATACGCAGTATTTT
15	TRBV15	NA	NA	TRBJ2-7	CATSRDRAGSYEQYF	TGTGCCACCAGCAGAGATCGCGCGGGCTCCTACGAGCAGTACTTC
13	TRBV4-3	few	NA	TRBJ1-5	CASSQDISQPQHF	TGCGCCAGCAGCCAAGATATCAGCCAGCCCCAGCATTTT
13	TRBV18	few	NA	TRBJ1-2	CASSAGGGYGYTF	TGTGCCAGCTCGGCGGGGGGCGGATATGGCTACACCTTC
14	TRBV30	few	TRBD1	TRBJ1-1	CAWSRQGANTEAFF	TGTGCCTGGAGCAGACAGGGGGCGAACACTGAAGCTTTCTTT
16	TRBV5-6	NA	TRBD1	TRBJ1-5	CASSLEADRANQPQHF	TGTGCCAGCAGCTTGGAGGCAGACAGGGCCAATCAGCCCCAGCATTTT
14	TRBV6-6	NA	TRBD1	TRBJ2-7	CASSYGQGEGEQYF	TGTGCCAGCAGTTACGGTCAGGGGGAAGGAGAGCAGTACTTC
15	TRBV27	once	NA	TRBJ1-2	CASSFYPGDVYGYTF	TGTGCCAGCAGTTTCTACCCAGGGGACGTCTATGGCTACACCTTC
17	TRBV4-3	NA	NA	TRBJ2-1	CASSQEDSGANYNEQFF	TGCGCCAGCAGCCAAGAGGACTCGGGGGCCAACTACAATGAGCAGTTCTTC
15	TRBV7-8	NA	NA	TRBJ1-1	CASSIREGSNTEAFF	TGTGCCAGCAGCATTAGGGAGGGCTCGAACACTGAAGCTTTCTTT
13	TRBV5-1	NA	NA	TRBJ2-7	CASSSGGNYEQYF	TGCGCCAGCAGCTCGGGGGGCAACTACGAGCAGTACTTC
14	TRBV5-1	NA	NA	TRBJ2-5	CASSPTPSGETQYF	TGCGCCAGCAGCCCGACTCCGTCCGGGGAGACCCAGTACTTC
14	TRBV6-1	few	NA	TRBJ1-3	CASSSQGGVNTIYF	TGTGCCAGCAGTTCCCAGGGAGGTGTTAACACCATATATTTT
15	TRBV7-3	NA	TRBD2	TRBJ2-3	CASSFSGSGTDTQYF	TGTGCCAGCAGCTTCAGCGGGAGCGGCACAGATACGCAGTATTTT
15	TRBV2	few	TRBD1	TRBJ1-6	CASRAGTAGNSPLHF	TGTGCCAGCAGAGCCGGGACAGCTGGGAATTCACCCCTCCACTTT
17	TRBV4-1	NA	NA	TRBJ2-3	CASSPVLAATSTDTQYF	TGCGCCAGCAGCCCCGTCTTAGCGGCTACTAGCACAGATACGCAGTATTTT